This is a list of T cell receptor beta chains from one sample in a study of Ad26.COV2.S vaccination and SARS-CoV-2 variants. The table came from immunoSEQ multiplex PCR; TCRdb's copy has only in-frame clones and leaves some out. The sample lists under 550,000 clones, 90% occurring once. The starting material was peripheral blood, obtained in a trial of Ad26.COV2.S vaccine versus placebo. The receptors were gathered from a person aged 18 to 65 who received the Ad26.COV2.S COVID-19 vaccine or a placebo. The CDR3 runs from the conserved cysteine through the conserved F or W. Each record gives: clone size, V gene, J gene, D gene, CDR3 protein, CDR3 DNA. The D gene is left open where the match is weak. Only some rows state a clone size, as once, few, many or a class for expanded clones.

size: .; V: TRBV5-1; J: TRBJ2-1; D: .; CDR3: CASSLGWRNNEQFF; DNA: TGCGCCAGCAGCTTGGGTTGGCGGAACAATGAGCAGTTCTTC
size: .; V: TRBV4-3; J: TRBJ1-2; D: TRBD1; CDR3: CASSQGQGYGYTF; DNA: TGCGCCAGCAGCCAAGGACAGGGATATGGCTACACCTTC
size: .; V: TRBV7-8; J: TRBJ1-5; D: .; CDR3: CASSLVMQGGQPQHF; DNA: TGTGCCAGCAGCTTAGTAATGCAGGGTGGTCAGCCCCAGCATTTT
size: .; V: TRBV30; J: TRBJ2-7; D: TRBD1; CDR3: CAWSVRTGFNYEQYF; DNA: TGTGCCTGGAGTGTAAGGACAGGTTTTAATTACGAGCAGTACTTC
size: .; V: TRBV7-9; J: TRBJ1-4; D: .; CDR3: CASSPVGEKLFF; DNA: TGTGCCAGCAGCCCCGTAGGGGAAAAACTGTTTTTT
size: .; V: TRBV5-1; J: TRBJ2-2; D: .; CDR3: CASTTRGGGAANTGELFF; DNA: TGCGCCAGCACTACGAGAGGGGGAGGCGCCGCGAACACCGGGGAGCTGTTTTTT
size: .; V: TRBV15; J: TRBJ2-5; D: TRBD1; CDR3: CATSPHHGQGPETQYF; DNA: TGTGCCACCAGCCCACACCACGGACAGGGACCAGAGACCCAGTACTTC
size: .; V: TRBV6-6; J: TRBJ2-7; D: TRBD2; CDR3: CASTASESGRFYEQYF; DNA: TGTGCCAGCACCGCCTCCGAGAGCGGGAGGTTCTACGAGCAGTACTTC
size: .; V: TRBV28; J: TRBJ1-6; D: .; CDR3: CASSGGTYNSPLHF; DNA: TGTGCCAGCAGTGGGGGGACCTATAATTCACCCCTCCACTTT
size: .; V: TRBV7-2; J: TRBJ1-2; D: TRBD1; CDR3: CASSLGQGRDGYTF; DNA: TGTGCCAGCAGCCTCGGACAGGGGAGGGATGGCTACACCTTC
size: once; V: TRBV6-6; J: TRBJ1-5; D: .; CDR3: CASSFLIDFSNQPQHF; DNA: TGTGCCAGCAGTTTCCTTATTGACTTTAGCAATCAGCCCCAGCATTTT
size: .; V: TRBV28; J: TRBJ2-6; D: .; CDR3: CASNGLAGANVLTF; DNA: TGTGCCAGCAATGGTTTGGCTGGGGCCAACGTCCTGACTTTC
size: .; V: TRBV19; J: TRBJ1-3; D: .; CDR3: CASSLGSSGNTIYF; DNA: TGTGCCAGTAGTCTTGGATCCTCTGGAAACACCATATATTTT
size: .; V: TRBV2; J: TRBJ1-5; D: .; CDR3: CASSRDENQPQHF; DNA: TGTGCCAGCAGCAGGGATGAGAATCAGCCCCAGCATTTT
size: once; V: TRBV18; J: TRBJ2-7; D: .; CDR3: CASSPDSPPTYEQYF; DNA: TGTGCCAGCTCACCAGATAGTCCACCGACCTACGAGCAGTACTTC
size: .; V: TRBV7-8; J: TRBJ1-4; D: .; CDR3: CASTEDTGRSGTNEKLFF; DNA: TGTGCCAGCACCGAGGACACCGGGAGGTCGGGAACTAATGAAAAACTGTTTTTT
size: once; V: TRBV29-1; J: TRBJ2-3; D: .; CDR3: CSVSVIPDTSTDTQYF; DNA: TGCAGCGTTTCCGTGATCCCAGATACGAGCACAGATACGCAGTATTTT
size: few; V: TRBV5-6; J: TRBJ2-7; D: TRBD2; CDR3: CASSSGPSGRAYEQYF; DNA: TGTGCCAGCAGCAGTGGGCCTAGCGGGAGGGCCTACGAGCAGTACTTC
size: .; V: TRBV6-2/TRBV6-3; J: TRBJ2-1; D: .; CDR3: CASSYGLARTNEQFF; DNA: TGTGCCAGCAGTTACGGTCTAGCAAGAACGAATGAGCAGTTCTTC
size: few; V: TRBV7-9; J: TRBJ2-1; D: TRBD2; CDR3: CASSLGGTTTRISYNEQFF; DNA: TGTGCCAGCAGCTTAGGTGGGACTACCACCCGAATATCCTACAATGAGCAGTTCTTC
size: .; V: TRBV7-2; J: TRBJ2-3; D: TRBD1; CDR3: CASRRDSQDTQYF; DNA: TGTGCCAGCAGGAGGGACAGTCAAGATACGCAGTATTTT
size: .; V: TRBV5-1; J: TRBJ2-3; D: TRBD1; CDR3: CASSLQGATDTQYF; DNA: TGCGCCAGCAGCTTGCAGGGGGCCACAGATACGCAGTATTTT
size: .; V: TRBV30; J: TRBJ1-1; D: .; CDR3: CAWRMRVHGTEAFF; DNA: TGTGCCTGGAGGATGAGGGTTCATGGGACTGAAGCTTTCTTT
size: .; V: TRBV19; J: TRBJ1-5; D: .; CDR3: CASRGGVSSNQPQHF; DNA: TGTGCCAGTAGGGGAGGCGTATCTAGTAATCAGCCCCAGCATTTT
size: .; V: TRBV12-3/TRBV12-4; J: TRBJ2-5; D: .; CDR3: CASSLALIETQYF; DNA: TGTGCCAGCAGTTTAGCCCTAATCGAGACCCAGTACTTC
size: once; V: TRBV27; J: TRBJ2-1; D: .; CDR3: CASRPAEAGVSYNEQFF; DNA: TGTGCCAGCAGACCTGCTGAAGCGGGCGTCTCCTACAATGAGCAGTTCTTC
size: once; V: TRBV2; J: TRBJ1-5; D: .; CDR3: CASSFGQPQHF; DNA: TGTGCCAGTTCATTCGGTCAGCCCCAGCATTTT
size: .; V: TRBV6-1; J: TRBJ1-5; D: .; CDR3: CASSENPPYRTDSLSAQHF; DNA: TGTGCCAGCAGTGAAAACCCCCCCTATCGGACGGACTCCTTATCCGCCCAGCATTTT
size: .; V: TRBV15; J: TRBJ1-5; D: .; CDR3: CATSRLRDNNQPQHF; DNA: TGTGCCACCAGCAGACTTCGGGACAACAATCAGCCCCAGCATTTT
size: once; V: TRBV6-2/TRBV6-3; J: TRBJ1-1; D: .; CDR3: CASSYRAGMNTEAFF; DNA: TGTGCCAGCAGTTACCGGGCAGGGATGAACACTGAAGCTTTCTTT
size: .; V: TRBV5-1; J: TRBJ2-7; D: TRBD2; CDR3: CASSLAISGRADEQYF; DNA: TGCGCCAGCAGCTTGGCTATTAGCGGGAGGGCCGACGAGCAGTACTTC
size: .; V: TRBV5-1; J: TRBJ2-3; D: .; CDR3: CASSSPSGRTDTQYF; DNA: TGCGCCAGCAGCAGCCCCTCCGGGAGAACAGATACGCAGTATTTT
size: .; V: TRBV7-2; J: TRBJ1-2; D: TRBD1; CDR3: CASSPRGGAGDYGYTF; DNA: TGTGCCAGCAGCCCCAGGGGGGGGGCAGGTGACTATGGCTACACCTTC
size: .; V: TRBV28; J: TRBJ2-7; D: TRBD1; CDR3: CASTLGTGGEQYF; DNA: TGTGCCAGCACCCTCGGGACAGGGGGGGAGCAGTACTTC
size: .; V: TRBV19; J: TRBJ2-1; D: TRBD2; CDR3: CASSPVIAGDHYNSYNEQFF; DNA: TGTGCCAGTAGTCCCGTTATAGCGGGAGATCACTATAACTCCTACAATGAGCAGTTCTTC
size: .; V: TRBV27; J: TRBJ2-3; D: .; CDR3: CASSIRDSLQDTQYF; DNA: TGTGCCAGCAGCATCCGGGACTCCCTACAAGATACGCAGTATTTT
size: .; V: TRBV29-1; J: TRBJ1-2; D: .; CDR3: CSVTGIYGYTF; DNA: TGCAGCGTCACGGGGATTTATGGCTACACCTTC
size: once; V: TRBV28; J: TRBJ2-5; D: .; CDR3: CASSLLGGLHQWGQETQYF; DNA: TGTGCCAGCAGTTTATTGGGGGGTTTACATCAATGGGGACAAGAGACCCAGTACTTC
size: .; V: TRBV9; J: TRBJ2-2; D: .; CDR3: CASSVVYNTGELFF; DNA: TGTGCCAGCAGCGTAGTCTATAACACCGGGGAGCTGTTTTTT
size: .; V: TRBV6-6; J: TRBJ1-6; D: .; CDR3: CASSYSRLGTNSPLHF; DNA: TGTGCCAGCAGTTACTCCCGGCTAGGTACCAATTCACCCCTCCACTTT
size: .; V: TRBV12-3/TRBV12-4; J: TRBJ1-1; D: .; CDR3: CASSLPDNTEAFF; DNA: TGTGCCAGCAGTTTGCCGGATAACACTGAAGCTTTCTTT